This TCR beta chain was obtained from a study of T cells in Graves' hyperthyroidism and ophthalmopathy. Background on the study: Prior to any treatment, at the point of initial diagnosis, peripheral blood was collected. Points from the study as a whole: Blood samples included most of the expanded thyroid clonotypes exceeding 0.001. Ophthalmopathy was model-predicted a median about six months pre-onset.

This clonotype was seen many times. As yet, its antigen is unknown. RNA transcripts served as the template for amplifying TCR beta CDR3 regions. With the HTBI primer set, the TCR CDR3 went through a first round of RT-PCR. One entry per CDR3 protein results from TCRdb running MiXCR on the multiplex PCR reads. Altogether 33,000 or so distinct CDR3 sequences are present, just under 50% being singletons, with the ten largest covering roughly 6.2%. Clinical symptoms, serum thyroxine and TRAb, thyroid ultrasound and orbital computed tomography together formed the diagnostic basis. This sequence originates from a woman aged 45-65 years with Graves' hyperthyroidism that later progressed to Graves' ophthalmopathy. The material sequenced was blood.

CDR3 sequence (DNA): TGTGCCAGCAGCCTGGGGACAGGATATGAAAAACTGTTTTTT. Its translation is CASSLGTGYEKLFF. The chain joins TRBV11-3 to TRBJ1-4; TRBD1 aligns across 8 bases. The CDR3 length is 14 residues. The V gene's germline CDR1 is SGHNT and CDR2 YENEEA. V lost 5 bases, J lost 6 bases, and 5 bases stayed unmatched. Full variable domain (outside the CDR3, taken from reference TRBV11-3 and TRBJ1-4): EAGVVQSPRYKIIEKKQPVAFWCNPISGHNTLYWYLQNLGQGPELLIRYENEEAVDDSQLPKDRFSAERLKGVDSTLKIQPAELGDSAVYLCASSLGTGYEKLFFGSGTQLSVL.